The 21 T cell receptor beta chains below come from one sample, sequenced in a study of blood T cells in healthy people across ages. Next came a second PCR, run for about 6 to 12 cycles, which used a sample-barcoded 5' primer along with a J-beta primer mix. TCRdb reprocessed the 5' RACE reads via MiXCR and lists one record per CDR3 protein. The sample holds some 1.5 million distinct CDR3 sequences; approximately 42% are singletons and the top ten take 4%. Sequencing was performed on blood. These receptors all stem from a woman aged 18 to 35 in good health.

The V and J genes are TRBV7-8 and TRBJ1-2; TRBD1 might be the D (5 bases). Trimming stripped 5 bases from V and 0 bases from J, with 13 bases between. The CDR3 contains 15 residues. Looked up from germline, CDR1 is SGHVS and CDR2 is FQNEAQ. The CDR3 sequence: CASSPRTLPNYGYTF. CDR3 in DNA: TGTGCCAGCAGCCCCAGGACACTTCCTAACTATGGCTACACCTTC.

This clonotype was seen a handful of times. The rearrangement joins TRBV5-6 to TRBJ2-5; D is perhaps TRBD1 or TRBD2 (5 bases each). TRBJ2-7 explains the end of the DNA better; the J call may be wrong. Germline V lookup: CDR1 SGHDT, CDR2 YYEEEE. The CDR3 covers 15 residues. CDR3 nucleotide sequence: TGTGCCAGCAGCCGGGGTCCCGACAGCTACTACGAGCAGTACTTC. Translated: CASSRGPDSYYEQYF.

This clonotype has more than one count but fewer than ten. J is TRBJ2-7 and V is TRBV20-1, with D possibly being TRBD2 (7 bases). CDR3 length: 14 residues. Trimming pared 0 bases from V and 1 base from J, leaving 10 bases between. Germline-derived CDR1 and CDR2 are DFQATT and SNEGSKA (reference sequence). The CDR3 sequence: CSAREGGGSYEQYF. CDR3 DNA sequence: TGCAGTGCTAGAGAGGGAGGGGGATCCTACGAGCAGTACTTC.

This clonotype was counted only a few times. A read error may be the cause here, since a much bigger clone is one base away. This chain joins TRBV28 and TRBJ2-3, with 7 bases lining up with TRBD1. Germline CDR1 MDHEN, CDR2 SYDVKM. The CDR3 has 13 residues. Trimming cost V 6 bases and J 4 bases; bases outside gene matches: 4. CDR3 sequence reads: CASSRDSADTQYF. For the CDR3, the DNA is TGTGCCAGCAGCCGGGACAGTGCAGATACGCAGTATTTT.

The chain links TRBV3-1 to TRBJ2-2; D is possibly TRBD1 (6 bases). Germline CDR1 and CDR2: LGHDT and YNNKEL (reference sequence). The CDR3 contains 17 residues. Between the trimmed V and J ends, which lost 0 bases and 3 bases, there was a span of 14 bases. CDR3 in DNA: TGTGCCAGCAGCCAAGATGGCCGGACAGCTTACACCGGGGAGCTGTTTTTT. Protein: CASSQDGRTAYTGELFF.

V usage is TRBV12-3 or TRBV12-4 and J usage is TRBJ2-4; 8 bases are shared with TRBD1. V shed 6 bases and J 4 bases; nucleotides not matched to a gene: 8. The CDR3 sequence is 15 residues long. The CDR3 nucleotides are TGTGCCAGCAGCCTCTCCCGGGACAGGAAAAACATTCAGTACTTC. The encoded protein is CASSLSRDRKNIQYF.

This sequence joins TRBV6-5 and TRBJ2-1; the match to TRBD2 covers 8 bases. The CDR3 consists of 14 residues. The germline gives CDR1 MNHEY, CDR2 SVGAGI. The V segment lost 4 bases and the J segment 7 bases; nucleotides outside the gene matches: 6. CDR3 region: CASSSRTSRNEQFF. CDR3 DNA sequence: TGTGCCAGCAGTTCCAGGACTAGCCGGAATGAGCAGTTCTTC.

This clonotype was found a few times. The V and J genes are TRBV28 and TRBJ2-1; TRBD2 agrees at 8 bases. The V and J ends lost 8 bases and 5 bases, in that order; junction bases with no gene match: 8. CDR1 MDHEN and CDR2 SYDVKM come from the germline V gene. The CDR3 has 14 residues. CDR3 loop: CASGGRPSHNEQFF. CDR3 in DNA: TGTGCCAGCGGCGGGAGGCCCAGTCACAATGAGCAGTTCTTC.

Many counts were recorded for this clonotype. The V and J genes are TRBV29-1 and TRBJ1-5; the D is unclear. The germline V and J ends were trimmed by 8 bases and 5 bases, with 16 bases remaining between them. The germline CDR1 and CDR2 sequences are SQVTM and ANQGSEA. The CDR3 has 13 amino acids. The CDR3 region is CSPRRVSDQPQHF. The CDR3 nucleotides are TGCAGCCCGAGGAGGGTTAGTGATCAGCCCCAGCATTTT.

This chain uses TRBV14 with TRBJ2-3; D may be TRBD1 (5 bases). With 2 bases removed from V and 0 bases from J, the gap between germline ends came to 9 bases. Germline values: CDR1 SGHDN, CDR2 FVKESK. The CDR3 is 15 residues long. The CDR3 DNA is TGTGCCAGCAGCCAATACCAGGGTAGCACAGATACGCAGTATTTT. Translating it yields CASSQYQGSTDTQYF.

This clonotype was seen a few times. The rearrangement joins TRBV20-1 to TRBJ2-7, with D hard to call. Trimming removed 0 bases from V and 3 bases from J, with 18 bases in between. Germline lookup yields CDR1 DFQATT and CDR2 SNEGSKA (reference sequence). The CDR3 runs to 16 residues. This chain's CDR3 is CSARDRWRNRRYEQYF. The CDR3 DNA reads as TGCAGTGCTAGAGATCGGTGGCGGAACCGCCGCTACGAGCAGTACTTC.

CDR3 loop: CASSSGMVHNEQYF. The CDR3 bases are TGTGCCAGCAGTTCAGGGATGGTGCACAATGAGCAGTACTTC. The rearrangement joins TRBV28 to TRBJ2-7; perhaps TRBD1 as D (5 bases). V was pared by 4 bases and J by 7 bases, with 17 bases between. Looked up from germline, CDR1 is MDHEN and CDR2 is SYDVKM. CDR3 length: 14 residues.

V and J are TRBV29-1 and TRBJ1-5, with D perhaps TRBD1 (5 bases). V was clipped by 4 bases and J by 3 bases, with 10 bases between them. Germline CDR1 and CDR2: SQVTM and ANQGSEA. CDR3 length: 13 residues. CDR3 nucleotides: TGCAGCGTTGGGGACGGATTCAATCAGCCCCAGCATTTT. Protein sequence: CSVGDGFNQPQHF.

V is TRBV5-1 and J is TRBJ2-1; TRBD2 matches 11 bases. TRBJ2-7 matches the DNA end more closely, so the J call is doubtful. The germline V gene encodes CDR1 SGHRS and CDR2 YFSETQ. The CDR3 is 15 residues long. The CDR3 reads CASSLRGLAENEQYF. The CDR3, as DNA: TGCGCCAGCAGCCTCCGGGGACTAGCGGAGAATGAGCAGTACTTC.

This rearrangement joins TRBV7-2 to TRBJ1-2, with unresolved D. This CDR3 region has 14 residues. Trimming shortened V by 5 bases and J by 7 bases, and 17 bases separated the two germline ends. CDR1 and CDR2 from the germline V gene are SGHTA and FQGNSA. The CDR3 here is CASSRIQAGGGYTF. The CDR3 coding sequence is TGTGCCAGCAGCCGTATCCAGGCGGGAGGTGGCTACACCTTC.

This clonotype appeared a few times. The chain joins TRBV5-1 to TRBJ1-1; D uncertain. The length of the CDR3 is 14 residues. CDR1 and CDR2 from the germline V gene are SGHRS and YFSETQ. Trimming stripped 0 bases from V and 1 base from J, with 7 bases between. DNA of the CDR3: TGCGCCAGCAGCTTGGATCAGCCGAACACTGAAGCTTTCTTT. Translated: CASSLDQPNTEAFF.

The rearrangement joins TRBV7-9 to TRBJ2-7; perhaps TRBD2 as D (6 bases). CDR1 is SEHNR, CDR2 FQNEAQ, per germline (reference sequence). The V gene lost 0 bases and the J gene lost 0 bases, with 12 bases spanning the gap. The length of the CDR3 is 16 residues. Written as DNA, the CDR3 is TGTGCCAGCAGCTTAGCGTGGCACGGGAGCTCCTACGAGCAGTACTTC. Its protein is CASSLAWHGSSYEQYF. Together with reference TRBV7-9 and TRBJ2-7, the CDR3 gives the full variable domain: DTGVSQNPRHKITKRGQNVTFRCDPISEHNRLYWYRQTLGQGPEFLTYFQNEAQLEKSRLLSDRFSAERPKGSFSTLEIQRTEQGDSAMYLCASSLAWHGSSYEQYFGPGTRLTVT.

This chain uses TRBV20-1 with TRBJ2-1; the D gene could be TRBD1 or TRBD2 (5 bases each). The germline CDR1 and CDR2 sequences are DFQATT and SNEGSKA (reference sequence). The CDR3 has 15 amino acids. Trimming stripped 6 bases from V and 1 base from J, with 16 bases between. The CDR3 region is CSAPGRRISYNEQFF. The CDR3 DNA reads TGCAGTGCCCCGGGACGCCGGATATCCTACAATGAGCAGTTCTTC.

This clonotype was counted at least ten times. The chain carries TRBV4-3 and TRBJ2-1, with D tentatively TRBD2 (5 bases). Germline V gene sequence: CDR1 LGHNA, CDR2 YSLEER. Trimming removed 0 bases at V and 2 bases at J, with 8 bases between. This CDR3 is built from 15 residues. The CDR3 DNA follows: TGCGCCAGCAGCCAAGATGGGAGCACCTACAATGAGCAGTTCTTC. Protein: CASSQDGSTYNEQFF.

This chain connects TRBV27 to TRBJ2-1; no reliable D call. The J call may be incorrect, as the DNA end agrees better with TRBJ2-7. In germline, CDR1 is MNHEY, CDR2 SMNVEV (reference sequence). CDR3 length equals 16 residues. The CDR3 bases are TGTGCCAGCGCTCCTCGAGGTAGCCAAAATAACAATGAGCAGTACTTC. Amino acids: CASAPRGSQNNNEQYF.

The chain has TRBV7-2 and TRBJ2-1; the match to TRBD1 covers 9 bases. The CDR3 runs to 15 residues. Trimming at V came to 1 base and at J to 8 bases, leaving 6 bases not matched to a gene. Looked up from germline, CDR1 is SGHTA and CDR2 is FQGNSA. The CDR3 region is CASSLVGQGLYEQFF. As DNA, the CDR3 is TGTGCCAGCAGCTTAGTCGGACAGGGGCTTTATGAGCAGTTCTTC.